One and the same sample provided the 18 T cell receptor beta chains below, sequenced in a study of T cell responses to AZD1222 COVID-19 vaccine. Here immunoSEQ multiplex PCR was the method, and the copy in TCRdb shows in-frame clones only, minus some. Of 70,000 to 85,000 clones in the sample, about 84% were seen once. Material: peripheral blood, obtained on day 0 of AZD1222 vaccination. Every receptor here comes from an adult in good health.

V gene TRBV2 combines with J gene TRBJ1-6, with D perhaps TRBD1 (5 bases). The CDR3 has 14 amino acids. With 6 bases removed from V and 10 bases from J, the gap between germline ends came to 16 bases. The germline V gene has CDR1 SNHLY and CDR2 FYNNEI. The CDR3 spells CASRLRGVDSPLHF. The CDR3 DNA reads TGTGCCAGCAGGCTCCGGGGGGTTGACTCACCCCTCCACTTT.

The rearrangement uses TRBV19 and TRBJ1-1; TRBD1 agrees at 7 bases. V lost 10 bases and J lost 0; bases outside the gene matches: 11. The CDR3 length is 15 residues. Germline assignment: CDR1 LNHDA and CDR2 SQIVND (reference sequence). This CDR3 is CATSQTGSMNTEAFF. The DNA for the CDR3 is TGTGCCACCTCCCAGACAGGGTCAATGAACACTGAAGCTTTCTTT.

V is TRBV7-8 and J is TRBJ1-1; 7 positions match TRBD1. Germline CDR1 reads SGHVS; CDR2 reads FQNEAQ. The ends lost 5 bases at V and 4 bases at J; junction bases unmatched: 7. The CDR3 is 14 amino acids. CDR3 sequence reads: CASSTGEGRTEAFF. DNA for the CDR3: TGTGCCAGCAGCACAGGGGAGGGGCGCACTGAAGCTTTCTTT.

This clone has a single count. The chain recombines TRBV30 with TRBJ1-3, with a tentative D call TRBD1 (6 bases). CDR3 length: 20 amino acids. Germline V gene sequence: CDR1 GTSNPN, CDR2 SVGIG (reference sequence). The V gene lost 0 bases and the J gene lost 4 bases, with 28 bases spanning the gap. DNA of the CDR3: TGTGCCTGGAGTGTAAACCGGGTCCCGCGGTCGCGGACAGTAGGAAACACCATATATTTT. As protein: CAWSVNRVPRSRTVGNTIYF.

The chain joins TRBV10-1 to TRBJ2-5; D unresolved. The CDR3 sequence is 16 residues long. Germline-derived CDR1 and CDR2 are WNHNN and SYGVQD (reference sequence). V was clipped by 0 bases and J by 1 base, with 12 bases between them. CDR3 loop: CASSESRTKVQETQYF. CDR3 bases: TGCGCCAGCAGTGAGTCGAGGACGAAGGTCCAAGAGACCCAGTACTTC.

V gene TRBV9 combines with J gene TRBJ2-2; D unresolved. Germline V gives CDR1 SGDLS, CDR2 YYNGEE. This CDR3 is built from 12 residues. V was shortened by 2 bases and J by 2 bases, with 1 base between the two germline ends. The CDR3 DNA reads as TGTGCCAGCAGCGTCAACACCGGGGAGCTGTTTTTT. Encoded protein: CASSVNTGELFF.

The genes are TRBV19 and TRBJ1-6; 11 nucleotides align to TRBD1. V gave up 9 bases and J gave up 2 bases; unmatched junction bases: 3. This CDR3 spans 15 amino acids. Germline CDR1 is LNHDA and CDR2 is SQIVND (reference sequence). The CDR3 nucleotides read TGTGCCAGCTGGACAGGGGGCGCCTATAATTCACCCCTCCACTTT. The encoded protein is CASWTGGAYNSPLHF. Full variable domain (outside the CDR3, taken from reference TRBV19 and TRBJ1-6): DGGITQSPKYLFRKEGQNVTLSCEQNLNHDAMYWYRQDPGQGLRLIYYSQIVNDFQKGDIAEGYSVSREKKESFPLTVTSAQKNPTAFYLCASWTGGAYNSPLHFGNGTRLTVT.

This rearrangement joins TRBV5-8 to TRBJ2-7, with D perhaps being TRBD1 or TRBD2 (5 bases each). Germline assignment: CDR1 SGHTS and CDR2 YDEGEE. This CDR3 spans 14 amino acids. The V gene lost 2 bases and the J gene lost 4 bases, with 13 bases spanning the gap. The CDR3 sequence: CASSLETGAYEQYF. The CDR3 DNA is TGTGCCAGCAGCTTAGAAACCGGGGCTTACGAGCAGTACTTC.

This chain links TRBV4-3 with TRBJ2-1, with D perhaps matching TRBD1 (5 bases). Trimming took 0 bases from V and 7 from J, leaving 13 bases between them. The CDR3 has 15 amino acids. Germline CDR1 reads LGHNA; CDR2 reads YSLEER. CDR3 sequence reads: CASSQDGSGWNEQFF. CDR3 in DNA: TGCGCCAGCAGCCAAGACGGGTCAGGGTGGAATGAGCAGTTCTTC.

The gene calls are TRBV4-3 and TRBJ1-1; D is perhaps TRBD1 (6 bases). CDR3 size: 15 residues. V was clipped by 0 bases and J by 8 bases, with 16 bases between them. The germline CDR1 and CDR2 sequences are LGHNA and YSLEER. The CDR3 loop reads CASSQERIGGLEAFF. CDR3 coding DNA: TGCGCCAGCAGCCAAGAAAGAATAGGGGGGCTAGAAGCTTTCTTT.

V is TRBV3-1 (or the pseudogene TRBV3-2) and J is TRBJ1-1; tentative D call: TRBD1 (5 bases). This CDR3 contains 13 residues. CDR1 LGHDT and CDR2 YNNKEL come from the germline V gene (reference sequence). Deletions cut 4 bases from V and 7 bases from J, with 13 bases between. Here the CDR3 DNA reads TGTGCCAGCAGCCCCACTAGGGGCAGTGAAGCTTTCTTT. Translated, it gives CASSPTRGSEAFF.

This sequence joins TRBV7-9 and TRBJ1-4; D is undetermined. Germline CDR1 and CDR2: SEHNR and FQNEAQ (reference sequence). Trimming took off 7 bases at V and 7 bases at J, with 13 bases between the two ends. The CDR3 sequence is 13 residues long. Written as DNA, the CDR3 is TGTGCCAGCACGAAGGGTGGTGGTGAAAAACTGTTTTTT. As protein: CASTKGGGEKLFF.

The chain combines TRBV20-1 with TRBJ2-1; 10 nucleotides agree with TRBD2. The ends lost 3 bases at V and 6 bases at J; junction bases unmatched: 5. Germline-derived CDR1 and CDR2 are DFQATT and SNEGSKA (reference sequence). The CDR3 is made up of 14 amino acids. CDR3 sequence (DNA): TGCAGTGCTAGTATAGCGGGAGGACGCAATGAGCAGTTCTTC. Residues: CSASIAGGRNEQFF.

This clone came up once. The chain combines TRBV4-3 with TRBJ2-7; D is unresolved. V was pared by 0 bases and J by 6 bases, with 18 bases between. CDR3 size: 16 residues. From germline, CDR1 is LGHNA and CDR2 YSLEER. The CDR3 is CASSQDTSEQSREQYF. CDR3 DNA: TGCGCCAGCAGCCAAGATACCTCCGAACAATCCCGCGAGCAGTACTTC.

CDR3 DNA: TGTGCCAGCAGCTTCCGGGTCGGACAGGGGGTCCACGAGCAGTACTTC. This gives the protein CASSFRVGQGVHEQYF. V is TRBV7-8 and J is TRBJ2-7, with TRBD1 matching 10 bases. Trimming removed 3 bases from V and 5 bases from J; junction bases left unmatched: 10. CDR1 SGHVS and CDR2 FQNEAQ come from the germline V gene. CDR3 length equals 16 residues.

This clone came up once. V is TRBV7-2 and J is TRBJ1-1; 7 nucleotides align to TRBD1. The germline CDR1 and CDR2 sequences are SGHTA and FQGNSA. This CDR3 contains 15 residues. Trimming removed 6 bases from V and 1 base from J; junction bases left unmatched: 8. The CDR3 spells CASSSRQGRNTEAFF. CDR3 coding DNA: TGTGCCAGCAGTTCCCGACAGGGCCGGAACACTGAAGCTTTCTTT.

This chain uses TRBV5-6 with TRBJ2-7; TRBD2 matches at 12 bases. The CDR3 has 14 amino acids. The germline CDR1 and CDR2 sequences are SGHDT and YYEEEE. The V gene end was trimmed by 3 bases and the J gene end by 6 bases; junction bases not matched to a gene: 4. CDR3 DNA sequence: TGTGCCAGCAGCTGGCTAGCGGGAGGGCGCGAGCAGTACTTC. This encodes CASSWLAGGREQYF. Looking up the rest from reference TRBV5-6 and TRBJ2-7 gives the full variable domain: DAGVTQSPTHLIKTRGQQVTLRCSPKSGHDTVSWYQQALGQGPQFIFQYYEEEERQRGNFPDRFSGHQFPNYSSELNVNALLLGDSALYLCASSWLAGGREQYFGPGTRLTVT.

The gene calls are TRBV5-4 and TRBJ1-6; no definite D call. Per germline, CDR1 SGHNT and CDR2 YYREEE (reference sequence). CDR3 length: 14 residues. Trimming cost V 4 bases and J 5 bases, with 10 bases left between them. The CDR3 bases are TGTGCCAGCAGCCCGAGCGGAGATAATTCACCCCTCCACTTT. Translating gives CASSPSGDNSPLHF.